Shown below are 18 T cell receptor beta chains from a single sample sequenced in a study of cytomegalovirus exposure and HLA in healthy donors. The PCR used 60 Vbeta and 13 Jbeta primers. The table came from immunoSEQ multiplex PCR; TCRdb's copy has only in-frame clones and leaves some out. This table has 100,000 to 150,000 clones, 60% to 80% appearing once. Material: PBMCs. These receptors all come from a young man in good health and CMV-seronegative.

The chain is built from TRBV18 and TRBJ2-1; 9 nucleotides agree with TRBD2. V was clipped by 2 bases and J by 5 bases; unmatched bases: 7. The CDR3 consists of 16 residues. Per the germline V gene, CDR1 is KGHSH and CDR2 is LQKENI. CDR3 protein: CASSPVAGGPNNEQFF. The CDR3 DNA sequence: TGTGCCAGCTCACCAGTCGCGGGGGGGCCGAACAATGAGCAGTTCTTC.

V and J are TRBV7-2 and TRBJ1-4; D is unclear. This CDR3 contains 14 residues. Trimming took 2 bases from V and 4 from J, leaving 8 bases between them. Germline values: CDR1 SGHTA, CDR2 FQGNSA. CDR3 in DNA: TGTGCCAGCAGCTTAATGACTGTTAATGAAAAACTGTTTTTT. It yields the protein CASSLMTVNEKLFF.

The V gene is TRBV18, the J gene TRBJ1-6; tentative D call: TRBD1 (5 bases). Germline CDR1 is KGHSH and CDR2 is LQKENI. This CDR3 contains 15 residues. V lost 3 bases, J lost 6 bases, and 12 bases lay in between. In nucleotides, the CDR3 is TGTGCCAGCTCACCGTCCCCGACAGTTAATTCACCCCTCCACTTT. Its translation: CASSPSPTVNSPLHF. The full variable domain, its missing parts supplied by reference TRBV18 and TRBJ1-6, is NAGVMQNPRHLVRRRGQEARLRCSPMKGHSHVYWYRQLPEEGLKFMVYLQKENIIDESGMPKERFSAEFPKEGPSILRIQQVVRGDSAAYFCASSPSPTVNSPLHFGNGTRLTVT.

The chain's CDR3 is CASSLSGQENIQYF. The DNA of the CDR3 is TGTGCCAGCAGCTTGTCGGGACAGGAAAACATTCAGTACTTC. V gene TRBV13 combines with J gene TRBJ2-4; TRBD1 matches 8 bases. Germline assignment: CDR1 PRHDT and CDR2 FYEKMQ (reference sequence). The V segment lost 3 bases and the J segment 5 bases; nucleotides outside the gene matches: 3. This CDR3 spans 14 amino acids.

This clone has only one observation. The V call is TRBV6-1, the J call TRBJ1-2; D is unresolved. Trimming stripped 6 bases from V and 6 bases from J, with 11 bases between. Germline V gene data show CDR1 as MNHNS and CDR2 as SASEGT. The CDR3 runs 12 residues. The CDR3 sequence: CASRSGFHGYTF. The CDR3 nucleotides read TGTGCCAGCAGATCCGGGTTCCATGGCTACACCTTC.

This chain joins TRBV10-3 and TRBJ1-2; 12 nucleotides line up with TRBD1. Germline V gene lookup returns CDR1 ENHRY and CDR2 SYGVKD. The V segment lost 7 bases and the J segment 4 bases; nucleotides outside the gene matches: 4. The CDR3 sequence is 14 residues long. CDR3 DNA: TGTGCCATCATGGGACAGGGGGCCATCTATGGCTACACCTTC. It is translated as CAIMGQGAIYGYTF.

In its sample, this clone was seen a few times. The chain is built from TRBV6-6 and TRBJ1-5; 10 bases fit TRBD1. Germline V gene sequence: CDR1 MNHNY, CDR2 SVGAGI (reference sequence). This CDR3 has 14 amino acids. Trimming removed 4 bases from V and 7 bases from J; junction bases left unmatched: 4. Here the CDR3 reads CASSLGQGSQPQHF. The CDR3 bases are TGTGCCAGCAGTTTGGGACAGGGGAGCCAGCCCCAGCATTTT.

The chain is built from TRBV5-6 and TRBJ1-1; TRBD1 matches 8 bases. The CDR3 length is 16 residues. Germline V gene sequence: CDR1 SGHDT, CDR2 YYEEEE. J gave up 5 bases and V 3 bases, and 12 bases lay outside the gene matches. The CDR3 region has the DNA TGTGCCAGCAGCTATAGGGGCAGGGGGCCCGGAACTGAAGCTTTCTTT. Its protein is CASSYRGRGPGTEAFF.

This chain connects TRBV19 to TRBJ2-3, with 11 bases fitting TRBD2. The junction had 6 bases not matched to a gene; V was cut back by 1 base and J by 6 bases. The CDR3 contains 16 residues. CDR1 and CDR2 (germline): LNHDA, SQIVND (reference sequence). Here the CDR3 DNA reads TGTGCCAGTAGTATAGGACTAGCGGGGACAGCGGATACGCAGTATTTT. Protein sequence: CASSIGLAGTADTQYF.

The chain is built from TRBV2 and TRBJ1-1; 8 nucleotides agree with TRBD1. Germline V gene sequence: CDR1 SNHLY, CDR2 FYNNEI. The CDR3 totals 13 residues. V dropped 5 bases and J dropped 11; count of bases not matched to a gene: 10. Here the CDR3 DNA reads TGTGCCAGCAGTTCATCACAGGGGGTTAGGGCTTTCTTT. Translation: CASSSSQGVRAFF.

V is TRBV5-4 and J is TRBJ2-5; TRBD2 matches at 10 bases. V lost 0 bases to trimming and J lost 5 bases; unmatched junction nucleotides: 1. Per the germline V gene, CDR1 is SGHNT and CDR2 is YYREEE (reference sequence). The CDR3 has 14 amino acids. CDR3 region: CASSLVSGGETQYF. The CDR3 coding sequence is TGTGCCAGCAGCTTGGTTAGCGGGGGGGAGACCCAGTACTTC. The full variable domain, its missing parts supplied by reference TRBV5-4 and TRBJ2-5, is ETGVTQSPTHLIKTRGQQVTLRCSSQSGHNTVSWYQQALGQGPQFIFQYYREEENGRGNFPPRFSGLQFPNYSSELNVNALELDDSALYLCASSLVSGGETQYFGPGTRLLVL.

J is TRBJ2-5 and V is TRBV19; tentatively, D is TRBD2 (5 bases). V was cut by 6 bases and J by 1 base, with 15 bases left in between. CDR3 length: 15 residues. Germline assignment: CDR1 LNHDA and CDR2 SQIVND (reference sequence). Here the CDR3 DNA reads TGTGCCAGTAGGCAAGACTTGGAGGCCCAAGAGACCCAGTACTTC. Its protein is CASRQDLEAQETQYF. The variable domain in full, completed from reference TRBV19 and TRBJ2-5, reads DGGITQSPKYLFRKEGQNVTLSCEQNLNHDAMYWYRQDPGQGLRLIYYSQIVNDFQKGDIAEGYSVSREKKESFPLTVTSAQKNPTAFYLCASRQDLEAQETQYFGPGTRLLVL.

The chain has TRBV10-3 and TRBJ1-1; D gene unclear. CDR1 is ENHRY and CDR2 is SYGVKD in the germline V gene. Trimming shortened V by 6 bases and J by 1 base, and 9 bases separated the two germline ends. The CDR3 contains 13 residues. The CDR3 DNA is TGTGCCATCAGGACGGGAGAGAACACTGAAGCTTTCTTT. Amino acids: CAIRTGENTEAFF.

With regard to this clone: The junction and the germline gene differ at one end; a read error may be behind it. Other DNA sequences in the sample encode the same CDR3. J is TRBJ1-6 and V is TRBV11-2, with 10 positions matching TRBD1. The CDR3 is 19 residues long. Germline CDR1 SGHAT, CDR2 FQNNGV. In DNA form, the CDR3 reads TGTGCCAGCAGTCGAAAGCCCGGGGACAGGGGCTCCTATAACTCACCCCTCCACTTT. This codes for CASSRKPGDRGSYNSPLHF.

The chain recombines TRBV4-1 with TRBJ2-2; 11 bases agree with TRBD2. Germline CDR1 MGHRA, CDR2 YSYEKL. The CDR3 loop spans 17 amino acids. V shed 3 bases, J shed 0 bases, and the junction held 3 bases outside the gene matches. The CDR3 region has the DNA TGCGCCAGCAGCCATCTAGCGGGGGGCGCGAACACCGGGGAGCTGTTTTTT. Its protein is CASSHLAGGANTGELFF.

In this sample, this clone turned up once. The rearrangement links TRBV28 to TRBJ1-1; D gene unclear. Germline V CDR1 and CDR2: MDHEN, SYDVKM. Trimming pared 6 bases from V and 7 bases from J, leaving 12 bases between. The CDR3 consists of 12 residues. CDR3 coding DNA: TGTGCCAGCAGGAGGGTTAGATATGAAGCTTTCTTT. It yields the protein CASRRVRYEAFF.

This chain joins TRBV5-4 and TRBJ1-1; D might be TRBD1 (5 bases). The CDR3 length is 19 residues. With 7 bases removed from V and 0 bases from J, the gap between germline ends came to 28 bases. The V gene's germline CDR1 is SGHNT and CDR2 YYREEE (reference sequence). CDR3 bases: TGTGCCAGCTACGATGTCCTAAGGGCCGCAGGGCTCTTGAACACTGAAGCTTTCTTT. Amino acid sequence: CASYDVLRAAGLLNTEAFF.

This clone was counted only a few times. The chain joins TRBV28 to TRBJ1-2; D is perhaps TRBD1 (5 bases). There are 12 residues in the CDR3. V lost 5 bases and J lost 7, with 11 bases in between. Germline V CDR1 and CDR2: MDHEN, SYDVKM. This CDR3 reads CASSLDTRGYTF. The CDR3 nucleotides read TGTGCCAGCAGTCTGGACACTCGTGGCTACACCTTC.